Presented here are 2 T cell receptor beta chains from one specimen sequenced in a study of blood T cell repertoires in COVID-19. The assay was immunoSEQ multiplex PCR, and TCRdb's table has in-frame clones only and misses some. The table records 75,000 to 100,000 clones, around 82% of them present only once. Sequenced sample: peripheral blood. The source is a human donor in a cohort sampled during active COVID-19.

The genes are TRBV28 and TRBJ1-6, with 10 positions matching TRBD1. This CDR3 is 15 amino acids long. Trimming cost V 3 bases and J 10 bases; bases outside gene matches: 6. Germline CDR1 is MDHEN and CDR2 is SYDVKM. CDR3 protein: CASSLPGQGSSPLHF. Here the CDR3 DNA reads TGTGCCAGCAGTTTGCCGGGACAGGGGTCCTCACCCCTCCACTTT.

V usage is TRBV12-3 or TRBV12-4 and J usage is TRBJ2-3; D not certain. This CDR3 is built from 12 residues. V dropped 2 bases and J dropped 9 bases, with 9 bases sitting between them. CDR3 in amino acids: CASSLRHRTQYF. CDR3 DNA: TGTGCCAGCAGTTTAAGACACCGAACGCAGTATTTT.